The clone carrying this TCR beta chain was detected only a few times. The antigen remains unidentified. V was trimmed by 5 bases and J by 2 bases, leaving 15 bases between them. There are 16 residues in the CDR3. CDR1 and CDR2 (germline): MNHNS, SASEGT. The study enrolled ophthalmopathy donors with moderate-to-severe activity, CAS ≥3, NOSPECS ≥4 and duration under 3 months. This entry is derived from a study of Graves' ophthalmopathy and Graves' hyperthyroidism. Study outcomes and limitations: Blood shared most expanded thyroid clonotypes above 0.001 frequency.

Using RNA transcripts, the TCR beta CDR3 regions were amplified. HTBI-primed first-round RT-PCR preceded second-round multiplex PCR. Via MiXCR, TCRdb re-called the multiplex PCR reads, giving one row per CDR3 protein. Of about half a million distinct CDR3 sequences in the sample, around an eighth were seen once. The TCR comes from a woman aged 25 to 45 with Graves' ophthalmopathy. The genes are TRBV6-1 and TRBJ2-2; D gene uncertain. The material sequenced was blood. Here the CDR3 reads CASSPHGPYNTGELFF. Here the CDR3 DNA reads TGTGCCAGCAGTCCACACGGTCCATATAACACCGGGGAGCTGTTTTTT.